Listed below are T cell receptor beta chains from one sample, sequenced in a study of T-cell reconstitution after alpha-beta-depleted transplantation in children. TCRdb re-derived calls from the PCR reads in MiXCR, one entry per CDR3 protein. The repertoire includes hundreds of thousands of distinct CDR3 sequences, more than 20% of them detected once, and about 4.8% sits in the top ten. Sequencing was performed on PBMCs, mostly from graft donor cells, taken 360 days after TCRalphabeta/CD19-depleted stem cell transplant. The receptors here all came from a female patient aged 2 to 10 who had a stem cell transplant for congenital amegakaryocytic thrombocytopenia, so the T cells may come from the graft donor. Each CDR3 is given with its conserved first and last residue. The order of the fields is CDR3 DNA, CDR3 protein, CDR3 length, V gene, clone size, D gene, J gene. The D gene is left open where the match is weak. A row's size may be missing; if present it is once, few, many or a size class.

CDR3nt: TGCAGTGCTAGTTACAGGCTGACTAGCGGGAGTGGGGATCGAGATACGCAGTATTTT
CDR3aa: CSASYRLTSGSGDRDTQYF
len: 19
v_gene: TRBV20-1
abundance: few
d_gene: TRBD2
j_gene: TRBJ2-3

CDR3nt: TGCAGTGCTAAAAAGGACAGGTGGGGTGAAGCTTTCTTT
CDR3aa: CSAKKDRWGEAFF
len: 13
v_gene: TRBV20-1
abundance: .
d_gene: TRBD1
j_gene: TRBJ1-1

CDR3nt: TGTGCCAGCAGCTCGCGACTAGCGGGAGGCCCGACCTACCTATACAATGAGCAGTTCTTC
CDR3aa: CASSSRLAGGPTYLYNEQFF
len: 20
v_gene: TRBV7-8
abundance: few
d_gene: TRBD2
j_gene: TRBJ2-1

CDR3nt: TGCGCCAGCAACTGGGGGGCTCCGACGACTGAAGCTTTCTTT
CDR3aa: CASNWGAPTTEAFF
len: 14
v_gene: TRBV5-1
abundance: .
d_gene: .
j_gene: TRBJ1-1

CDR3nt: TGCAGTGCTAGAAGGGGCGTCACAGATACGCAGTATTTT
CDR3aa: CSARRGVTDTQYF
len: 13
v_gene: TRBV20-1
abundance: .
d_gene: .
j_gene: TRBJ2-3

CDR3nt: TGTGCCAGCAGTGGGACAGGTCATAAGAATGGCTACACCTTC
CDR3aa: CASSGTGHKNGYTF
len: 14
v_gene: TRBV25-1
abundance: .
d_gene: TRBD1
j_gene: TRBJ1-2

CDR3nt: TGCAGTGCTAGCGAGACTAGTGAGAGGACCGGGGAGCTGTTTTTT
CDR3aa: CSASETSERTGELFF
len: 15
v_gene: TRBV20-1
abundance: many
d_gene: .
j_gene: TRBJ2-2

CDR3nt: TGTGCCAGCAGTTGGAGCGGGAGGGACCATGAGCAGTTCTTC
CDR3aa: CASSWSGRDHEQFF
len: 14
v_gene: TRBV28
abundance: .
d_gene: TRBD2
j_gene: TRBJ2-1

CDR3nt: TGCAGTGCTAGAGTAGGGGGCCGCGCTTTCTTT
CDR3aa: CSARVGGRAFF
len: 11
v_gene: TRBV20-1
abundance: .
d_gene: TRBD1
j_gene: TRBJ1-1

CDR3nt: TGTGCCAGCAGGAAGCGGGGGACGGAGACCCAGTACTTC
CDR3aa: CASRKRGTETQYF
len: 13
v_gene: TRBV6-1
abundance: .
d_gene: TRBD2
j_gene: TRBJ2-5

CDR3nt: TGCAGTGCTAGCCGGGTGCGGGAAAAACTGTTTTTT
CDR3aa: CSASRVREKLFF
len: 12
v_gene: TRBV20-1
abundance: few
d_gene: .
j_gene: TRBJ1-4

CDR3nt: TGCAGCGTTTCTAGCGGGACTCGGTTCTTC
CDR3aa: CSVSSGTRFF
len: 10
v_gene: TRBV29-1
abundance: many
d_gene: TRBD2
j_gene: TRBJ2-1

CDR3nt: TGTGCCAGCAGTTTATTAGGGGAGCCGAATGAGCAGTTCTTC
CDR3aa: CASSLLGEPNEQFF
len: 14
v_gene: TRBV28
abundance: .
d_gene: .
j_gene: TRBJ2-1

CDR3nt: TGTGCCAGCAGCCATGCCGCGGCAGATACGCAGTATTTT
CDR3aa: CASSHAAADTQYF
len: 13
v_gene: TRBV3-1
abundance: .
d_gene: .
j_gene: TRBJ2-3

CDR3nt: TGTGCCGGGGGGAAGCGGAGATACGAGCAGTACTTC
CDR3aa: CAGGKRRYEQYF
len: 12
v_gene: TRBV12-3/TRBV12-4
abundance: few
d_gene: .
j_gene: TRBJ2-7

CDR3nt: TGCAGCGTTGATGGGTCGGAGCAGTTCTTC
CDR3aa: CSVDGSEQFF
len: 10
v_gene: TRBV29-1
abundance: .
d_gene: .
j_gene: TRBJ2-1

CDR3nt: TGTGCCAGCAGTTTCGTAGAGACCACAGATACGCAGTATTTT
CDR3aa: CASSFVETTDTQYF
len: 14
v_gene: TRBV12-3/TRBV12-4
abundance: .
d_gene: .
j_gene: TRBJ2-3

CDR3nt: TGTGCCAGCAGCTCGACAATCCACGGACCGTACGAGCAGTACTTC
CDR3aa: CASSSTIHGPYEQYF
len: 15
v_gene: TRBV11-2
abundance: .
d_gene: .
j_gene: TRBJ2-7

CDR3nt: TGCAGTGCTATAGAGGCAGCCGCCAATGAGCAGTTCTTC
CDR3aa: CSAIEAAANEQFF
len: 13
v_gene: TRBV20-1
abundance: few
d_gene: .
j_gene: TRBJ2-1

CDR3nt: TGTGCCACCCGGACAGGGGGTAAACCGAACACCGGGGAGCTGTTTTTT
CDR3aa: CATRTGGKPNTGELFF
len: 16
v_gene: TRBV19
abundance: .
d_gene: TRBD1
j_gene: TRBJ2-2

CDR3nt: TGCGCCAGCAGCTTGGTTACTCAGAACACCGGGGAGCTGTTTTTT
CDR3aa: CASSLVTQNTGELFF
len: 15
v_gene: TRBV5-1
abundance: .
d_gene: .
j_gene: TRBJ2-2

CDR3nt: TGTGCCATCTCAAGAGGACAGGAGTTCTACGAGCAGTACTTC
CDR3aa: CAISRGQEFYEQYF
len: 14
v_gene: TRBV10-3
abundance: .
d_gene: TRBD1
j_gene: TRBJ2-7

CDR3nt: TGCGCCAGCAGCCCTCCTATGAGTCAAGAGACCCAGTACTTC
CDR3aa: CASSPPMSQETQYF
len: 14
v_gene: TRBV4-1
abundance: few
d_gene: .
j_gene: TRBJ2-5

CDR3nt: TGTGCCAGCAGCCAACAGGCTAGCGGTAACAATGAGCAGTTCTTC
CDR3aa: CASSQQASGNNEQFF
len: 15
v_gene: TRBV4-2
abundance: few
d_gene: TRBD2
j_gene: TRBJ2-1

CDR3nt: TGCAGCGTTGGGGTCCCGTACGGCTACACCTTC
CDR3aa: CSVGVPYGYTF
len: 11
v_gene: TRBV29-1
abundance: few
d_gene: .
j_gene: TRBJ1-2

CDR3nt: TGTGCCAGCAGTTACCGGGTCGAACAGCCCCAGCATTTT
CDR3aa: CASSYRVEQPQHF
len: 13
v_gene: TRBV6-2/TRBV6-3
abundance: few
d_gene: .
j_gene: TRBJ1-5

CDR3nt: TGCAGTGCTAGGGACCAGGGGGCCTTCTCCTACGAGCAGTACTTC
CDR3aa: CSARDQGAFSYEQYF
len: 15
v_gene: TRBV20-1
abundance: .
d_gene: TRBD1
j_gene: TRBJ2-7

CDR3nt: TGTGCCTGGAACCTACAATCAGGAAACACCATATATTTT
CDR3aa: CAWNLQSGNTIYF
len: 13
v_gene: TRBV30
abundance: .
d_gene: .
j_gene: TRBJ1-3

CDR3nt: TGCAGTGCTCCGACTAGCGGGAGTGACGAGCAGTACTTC
CDR3aa: CSAPTSGSDEQYF
len: 13
v_gene: TRBV20-1
abundance: few
d_gene: TRBD2
j_gene: TRBJ2-7

CDR3nt: TGTGCCACCAGTCCGGAGGGATACGAGCAGTACTTC
CDR3aa: CATSPEGYEQYF
len: 12
v_gene: TRBV24-1
abundance: .
d_gene: .
j_gene: TRBJ2-7

CDR3nt: TGTGCCAGCAGCTTAGGTGGCAGGATCGACGAGCAGTACTTC
CDR3aa: CASSLGGRIDEQYF
len: 14
v_gene: TRBV7-9
abundance: .
d_gene: .
j_gene: TRBJ2-7

CDR3nt: TGCGCCAGCAGCTTGGCCACTGAAACTGAAGCTTTCTTT
CDR3aa: CASSLATETEAFF
len: 13
v_gene: TRBV5-1
abundance: .
d_gene: .
j_gene: TRBJ1-1

CDR3nt: TGCAGCGTGACCATGACAGGGGGGGCCTACAATGAGCAGTTCTTC
CDR3aa: CSVTMTGGAYNEQFF
len: 15
v_gene: TRBV29-1
abundance: .
d_gene: TRBD1
j_gene: TRBJ2-1

CDR3nt: TGTGCCAGCAGTTACGGGCGGGCAAACTACGGGCTAGAGAATGAAAAACTGTTTTTT
CDR3aa: CASSYGRANYGLENEKLFF
len: 19
v_gene: TRBV6-5
abundance: .
d_gene: .
j_gene: TRBJ1-4

CDR3nt: TGTGCCAGCAGTCGGGACTGGTTCTATGGCTACACCTTC
CDR3aa: CASSRDWFYGYTF
len: 13
v_gene: TRBV12-3/TRBV12-4
abundance: few
d_gene: .
j_gene: TRBJ1-2

CDR3nt: TGTGCCAACAGTTTTATCCGGGACTCAAGAGAGACCCAGTACTTC
CDR3aa: CANSFIRDSRETQYF
len: 15
v_gene: TRBV12-3/TRBV12-4
abundance: few
d_gene: .
j_gene: TRBJ2-5

CDR3nt: TGTGCCAGCAGTTTCGGGAAATTCTACGAGCAGTACTTC
CDR3aa: CASSFGKFYEQYF
len: 13
v_gene: TRBV12-3/TRBV12-4
abundance: .
d_gene: .
j_gene: TRBJ2-7

CDR3nt: TGTGCCAGCAGCTTAGTTGTCTACAATGAGCAGTTCTTC
CDR3aa: CASSLVVYNEQFF
len: 13
v_gene: TRBV7-8
abundance: .
d_gene: .
j_gene: TRBJ2-1

CDR3nt: TGTGCCAGCGCGGGACTAGCGGGACCAAGCTCCTACAATGAGCAGTTCTTC
CDR3aa: CASAGLAGPSSYNEQFF
len: 17
v_gene: TRBV12-3/TRBV12-4
abundance: few
d_gene: TRBD2
j_gene: TRBJ2-1

CDR3nt: TGTGCCAGCAGCCTTTACTCCGGGACGACGAACACCGGGGAGCTGTTTTTT
CDR3aa: CASSLYSGTTNTGELFF
len: 17
v_gene: TRBV7-2
abundance: .
d_gene: .
j_gene: TRBJ2-2

CDR3nt: TGCGCCAGCAGCTTGGAGCTAGCGGCGCGGAATGAGCAGTTCTTC
CDR3aa: CASSLELAARNEQFF
len: 15
v_gene: TRBV5-1
abundance: few
d_gene: TRBD2
j_gene: TRBJ2-1

CDR3nt: TGTGCCAGCAGTCCAGCACTAGCGGGGGGCCCCACAGATACGCAGTATTTT
CDR3aa: CASSPALAGGPTDTQYF
len: 17
v_gene: TRBV28
abundance: many
d_gene: TRBD2
j_gene: TRBJ2-3

CDR3nt: TGCGCCAGCACCCCCGGGGCCCTTAATGAAAAACTGTTTTTT
CDR3aa: CASTPGALNEKLFF
len: 14
v_gene: TRBV5-1
abundance: .
d_gene: .
j_gene: TRBJ1-4

CDR3nt: TGTGCCAGCAGCCTCACTACCCCTGTCATGGGGCAGTATTTT
CDR3aa: CASSLTTPVMGQYF
len: 14
v_gene: TRBV7-9
abundance: .
d_gene: .
j_gene: TRBJ2-3